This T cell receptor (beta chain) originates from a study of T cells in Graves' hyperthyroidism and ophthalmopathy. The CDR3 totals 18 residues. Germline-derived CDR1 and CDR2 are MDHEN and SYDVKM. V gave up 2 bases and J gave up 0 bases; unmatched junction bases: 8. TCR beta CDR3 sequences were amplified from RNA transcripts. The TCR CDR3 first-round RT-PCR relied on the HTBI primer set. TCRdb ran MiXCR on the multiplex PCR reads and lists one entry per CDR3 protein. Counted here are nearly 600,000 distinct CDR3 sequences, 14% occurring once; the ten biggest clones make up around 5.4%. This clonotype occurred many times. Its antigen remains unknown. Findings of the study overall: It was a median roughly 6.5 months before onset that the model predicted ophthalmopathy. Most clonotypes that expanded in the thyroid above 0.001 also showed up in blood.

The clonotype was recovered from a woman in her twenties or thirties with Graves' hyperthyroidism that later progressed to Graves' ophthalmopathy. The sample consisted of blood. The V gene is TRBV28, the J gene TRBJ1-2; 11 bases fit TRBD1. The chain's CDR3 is CASSLGQGARPANYGYTF. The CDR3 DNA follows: TGTGCCAGCAGTTTAGGACAGGGGGCGAGGCCAGCTAACTATGGCTACACCTTC.